Following are 10 T cell receptor beta chains from one sample sequenced in a study of shared T cell receptors in the human thymus. The method was immunoSEQ multiplex PCR; TCRdb's version includes in-frame clones alone and lacks a portion of them. The table has hundreds of thousands of clones, about 87% seen once. The same specimen was also included in a second study, on human thymus T cells.

Sequencing was done on a sample of thymocytes. All receptors derive from a boy younger than two with a congenital heart defect.

In this sample, this clone turned up once. CDR3 coding DNA: TGTGCCAGCAGCTCCAGACAGGGGGCTCGCAGCACTGAAGCTTTCTTT. This encodes CASSSRQGARSTEAFF. The chain couples TRBV7-2 to TRBJ1-1; the match to TRBD1 covers 10 bases. Trimming cost V 4 bases and J 4 bases; bases outside gene matches: 9. Germline V gives CDR1 SGHTA, CDR2 FQGNSA. This CDR3 has 16 residues. Supplemented by reference TRBV7-2 and TRBJ1-1, the full variable domain reads GAGVSQSPSNKVTEKGKDVELRCDPISGHTALYWYRQSLGQGLEFLIYFQGNSAPDKSGLPSDRFSAERTGGSVSTLTIQRTQQEDSAVYLCASSSRQGARSTEAFFGQGTRLTVV.

The chain carries TRBV7-2 and TRBJ2-1; 9 nucleotides match TRBD1. Trimming at V came to 1 base and at J to 5 bases, leaving 3 bases not matched to a gene. The length of the CDR3 is 15 residues. The germline gives CDR1 SGHTA, CDR2 FQGNSA. CDR3 sequence: CASSLGGQGHNEQFF. In DNA, the CDR3 is TGTGCCAGCAGCTTAGGGGGACAGGGTCACAATGAGCAGTTCTTC.

In nucleotides, the CDR3 is TGTGCCAGCTTTGGGGCGAACTATGGCTACACCTTC. Encoded protein: CASFGANYGYTF. The V call is TRBV2, the J call TRBJ1-2; tentative D call: TRBD1 (5 bases). The CDR3 loop spans 12 amino acids. Germline loops: CDR1 SNHLY, CDR2 FYNNEI. The germline V and J ends were trimmed by 8 bases and 2 bases, with 9 bases remaining between them.

V is TRBV5-4 and J is TRBJ2-1, with 7 bases matching TRBD2. The CDR3 loop spans 13 amino acids. Germline CDR1 SGHNT, CDR2 YYREEE (reference sequence). V was clipped by 0 bases and J by 8 bases; unmatched bases: 2. In nucleotides, the CDR3 is TGTGCCAGCAGCTTGGTTCGGGGGGATGAGCAGTTCTTC. This encodes CASSLVRGDEQFF. Full variable domain (rest looked up from reference TRBV5-4 and TRBJ2-1): ETGVTQSPTHLIKTRGQQVTLRCSSQSGHNTVSWYQQALGQGPQFIFQYYREEENGRGNFPPRFSGLQFPNYSSELNVNALELDDSALYLCASSLVRGDEQFFGPGTRLTVL.

The chain couples TRBV5-1 to TRBJ2-7, with 10 bases identical to TRBD2. The CDR3 runs to 17 residues. The trim removed 6 bases at V and 2 bases at J, leaving 14 bases unmatched. Germline lookup yields CDR1 SGHRS and CDR2 YFSETQ. This CDR3 is CASKAPPGLAPPYEQYF. Here the CDR3 DNA reads TGCGCCAGCAAGGCCCCCCCGGGACTAGCGCCTCCCTACGAGCAGTACTTC.

This chain joins TRBV11-2 and TRBJ2-7; possible D gene TRBD1, 6 bases. The length of the CDR3 is 15 residues. The V and J ends lost 5 bases and 3 bases respectively, with 17 bases between them. Germline V lookup: CDR1 SGHAT, CDR2 FQNNGV. Here the CDR3 reads CASSPPGARDYEQYF. The CDR3 DNA follows: TGTGCCAGCAGCCCACCAGGGGCCCGGGACTACGAGCAGTACTTC.

The V and J genes are TRBV7-2 and TRBJ1-5, with a possible D match to TRBD1 (5 bases). Trimming pared 2 bases from V and 0 bases from J, leaving 17 bases between. Germline V gene data show CDR1 as SGHTA and CDR2 as FQGNSA. This CDR3 region has 18 residues. In DNA form, the CDR3 reads TGTGCCAGCAGCTTAAGTCGACAGTCAGATTATAGCAATCAGCCCCAGCATTTT. This translates into CASSLSRQSDYSNQPQHF.

This chain links TRBV19 with TRBJ2-2; 11 bases agree with TRBD2. V shed 6 bases and J 4 bases; nucleotides not matched to a gene: 4. CDR3 length equals 15 residues. Germline CDR1 LNHDA, CDR2 SQIVND (reference sequence). The CDR3 DNA reads as TGTGCCAGTAGCCTAGCGGGGGGACTCACCGGGGAGCTGTTTTTT. It specifies CASSLAGGLTGELFF.

The chain joins TRBV19 to TRBJ1-2, with unresolved D. The CDR3 is made up of 14 amino acids. V lost 2 bases and J lost 8, with 15 bases in between. The germline CDR1 and CDR2 sequences are LNHDA and SQIVND (reference sequence). In DNA form, the CDR3 reads TGTGCCAGTAGTATAAGGTTAACAACGGGGGGCTACACCTTC. Its translation: CASSIRLTTGGYTF.

This clone was counted a few times. This chain uses TRBV15 with TRBJ2-5; no reliable D call. The germline gives CDR1 LNHNV, CDR2 YYDKDF (reference sequence). This CDR3 spans 12 amino acids. V dropped 6 bases and J dropped 5 bases, with 10 bases sitting between them. The CDR3 region has the DNA TGTGCCACCAGTCGTGAGTCGGAGACCCAGTACTTC. Protein: CATSRESETQYF.